This T cell receptor beta chain was sequenced for a study of cytomegalovirus exposure and HLA in healthy donors. Deletions cut 1 base from V and 2 bases from J, with 5 bases between. CDR3 length: 13 residues. CDR1 MNHNS and CDR2 SASEGT come from the germline V gene. Study-level findings and limits: A later analysis associated under 20,000 TCR beta sequences with HLA alleles at a 0.05 false discovery rate.

The study ran its PCR with 60 Vbeta and 13 Jbeta primers. Sequencing used immunoSEQ multiplex PCR; TCRdb keeps in-frame clones, though not all of them. The data hold about 130,000 clones, with 66% observed a single time. With respect to this clone: The antigen is not known.

Source material: PBMCs. The chain links TRBV6-1 to TRBJ2-5; D ambiguous. The sequence came from a human donor in good health. DNA of the CDR3: TGTGCCAGCAGTGAAGGAGTACAAGAGACCCAGTACTTC. Its translation is CASSEGVQETQYF.